A selection of T cell receptor beta chains follows, all from one sample in a study of T cell repertoires in cytomegalovirus infection. TCRdb ran MiXCR on the reads and lists one entry per CDR3 protein. The data show about 130,000 distinct CDR3 sequences, with roughly a quarter seen just once and about 37% held by the top ten. Their antigens are not known. Input material: PBMCs, sequenced either directly or after in vitro stimulation (not recorded which). The receptors derive from a human donor in good health (CMV status not recorded). Some clones in this sample may be carry-over from other donors' samples. The conserved cysteine and the conserved F or W are not part of the CDR3 here. Fields, in order: J gene, V gene, CDR3 protein.

J: TRBJ1-4; V: TRBV7-9; CDR3: ASSLVQTGSEEKLF
J: TRBJ2-7; V: TRBV28; CDR3: ASSVTLYEQY
J: TRBJ1-4; V: TRBV12-3/TRBV12-4; CDR3: ASSLGEANEKLF
J: TRBJ2-4; V: TRBV7-2; CDR3: ASSLGRRQGLNIQY
J: TRBJ2-1; V: TRBV30; CDR3: AWRVYNEQF
J: TRBJ1-1; V: TRBV19; CDR3: ASSPRTSLTPDAF
J: TRBJ1-1; V: TRBV5-8; CDR3: ASSPGIMNTEAF
J: TRBJ1-1; V: TRBV12-3/TRBV12-4; CDR3: ASSLHRGNTEAF
J: TRBJ2-5; V: TRBV10-3; CDR3: AISEWTAQETQY
J: TRBJ2-1; V: TRBV7-2; CDR3: ASGAAGTSGAEQF
J: TRBJ1-6; V: TRBV30; CDR3: ACATSDNSPLH
J: TRBJ1-1; V: TRBV7-2; CDR3: ASSLQGDTEAF
J: TRBJ2-2; V: TRBV4-2; CDR3: ASSQDREGIDTGELF
J: TRBJ1-2; V: TRBV5-4; CDR3: ASSSLRSPLGYT
J: TRBJ1-1; V: TRBV7-2; CDR3: ASSLDRGWNTEAF